This entry features one T cell receptor beta chain sequence. The CDR3 runs 15 residues. Germline CDR1 and CDR2: MGHRA and YSYEKL. V shed 0 bases and J shed 2 bases, with 11 bases lying between them. These data are taken from a study of control samples from healthy donors and cancer patients. Assay: immunoSEQ multiplex PCR; the TCRdb copy retains only in-frame clones and omits some. The sample lists some 22,000 clones; 80% to 90% were seen once. V is TRBV4-1 and J is TRBJ2-7, with D unresolved. The origin of this receptor is a man between 60 and 75 years old with colorectal cancer. The sequenced sample consisted of PBMCs. The CDR3 sequence: CASSQDEQAPYEQYF. As DNA, the CDR3 is TGCGCCAGCAGCCAAGACGAGCAGGCCCCCTACGAGCAGTACTTC.